This TCR beta chain was found in a study of cytomegalovirus exposure and HLA in healthy donors. The CDR3 extends over 15 amino acids. The ends were cut back, 6 bases at V and 4 bases at J, with 15 bases in the middle. Germline CDR1 MNHNY, CDR2 SVGAGI (reference sequence). The PCR used 60 Vbeta and 13 Jbeta primers. Generated by immunoSEQ multiplex PCR, the TCRdb table keeps only in-frame clones and is missing some. The table has some 120,000 clones, roughly 83% seen once. V and J are TRBV6-6 and TRBJ2-2, with a tentative D call TRBD1 (6 bases). The receptor was derived from a man younger than 30 in good health and CMV-seropositive. Input material: PBMCs. For the CDR3, the DNA is TGTGCCAGCAGGACCGGGACACTAACCACCGGGGAGCTGTTTTTT. The encoded protein is CASRTGTLTTGELFF.